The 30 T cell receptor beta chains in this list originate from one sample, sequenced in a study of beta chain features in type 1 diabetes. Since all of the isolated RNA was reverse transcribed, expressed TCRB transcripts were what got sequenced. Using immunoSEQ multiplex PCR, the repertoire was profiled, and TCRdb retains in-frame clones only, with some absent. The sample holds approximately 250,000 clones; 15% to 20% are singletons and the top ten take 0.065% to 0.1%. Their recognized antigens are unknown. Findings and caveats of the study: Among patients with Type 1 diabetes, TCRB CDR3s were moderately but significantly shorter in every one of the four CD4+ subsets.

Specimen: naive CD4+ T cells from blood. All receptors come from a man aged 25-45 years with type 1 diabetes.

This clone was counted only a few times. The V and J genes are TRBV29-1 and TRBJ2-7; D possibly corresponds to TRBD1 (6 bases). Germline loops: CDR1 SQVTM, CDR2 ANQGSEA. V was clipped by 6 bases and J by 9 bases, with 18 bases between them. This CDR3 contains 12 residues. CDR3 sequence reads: CSVEITGIGQYF. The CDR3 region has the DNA TGCAGCGTCGAAATAACAGGGATTGGGCAGTACTTC.

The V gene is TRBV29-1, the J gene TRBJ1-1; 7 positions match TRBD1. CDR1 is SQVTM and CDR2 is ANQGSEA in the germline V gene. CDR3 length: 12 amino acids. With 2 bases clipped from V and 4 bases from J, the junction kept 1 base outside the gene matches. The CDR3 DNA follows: TGCAGCGTTGAACACAGGGGCACTGAAGCTTTCTTT. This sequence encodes CSVEHRGTEAFF.

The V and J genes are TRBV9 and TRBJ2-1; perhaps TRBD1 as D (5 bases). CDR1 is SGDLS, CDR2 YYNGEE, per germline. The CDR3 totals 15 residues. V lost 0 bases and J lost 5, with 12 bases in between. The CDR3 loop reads CASSVAATADNEQFF. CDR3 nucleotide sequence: TGTGCCAGCAGCGTAGCTGCGACAGCCGACAATGAGCAGTTCTTC.

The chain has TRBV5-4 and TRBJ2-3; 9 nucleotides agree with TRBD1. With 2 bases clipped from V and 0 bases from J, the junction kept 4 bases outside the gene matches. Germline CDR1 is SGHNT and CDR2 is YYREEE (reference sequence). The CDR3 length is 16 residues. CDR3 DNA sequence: TGTGCCAGCAGCTTAGGACAGGGGCCAAGCACAGATACGCAGTATTTT. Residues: CASSLGQGPSTDTQYF.

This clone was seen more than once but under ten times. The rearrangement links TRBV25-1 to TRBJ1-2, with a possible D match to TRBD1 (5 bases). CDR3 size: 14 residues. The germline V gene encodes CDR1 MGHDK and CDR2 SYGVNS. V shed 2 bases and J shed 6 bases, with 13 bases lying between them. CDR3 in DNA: TGTGCCAGCAGTGAAGGGGCAGGGATGCATGGCTACACCTTC. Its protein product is CASSEGAGMHGYTF.

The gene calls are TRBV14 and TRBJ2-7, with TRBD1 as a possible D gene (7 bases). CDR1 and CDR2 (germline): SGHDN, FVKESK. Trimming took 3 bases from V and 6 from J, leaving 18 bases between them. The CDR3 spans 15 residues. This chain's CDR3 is CASSHLTGTLLEQYF. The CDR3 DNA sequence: TGTGCCAGCAGCCACCTGACAGGGACTCTTCTCGAGCAGTACTTC. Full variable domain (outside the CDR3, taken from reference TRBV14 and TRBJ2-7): EAGVTQFPSHSVIEKGQTVTLRCDPISGHDNLYWYRRVMGKEIKFLLHFVKESKQDESGMPNNRFLAERTGGTYSTLKVQPAELEDSGVYFCASSHLTGTLLEQYFGPGTRLTVT.

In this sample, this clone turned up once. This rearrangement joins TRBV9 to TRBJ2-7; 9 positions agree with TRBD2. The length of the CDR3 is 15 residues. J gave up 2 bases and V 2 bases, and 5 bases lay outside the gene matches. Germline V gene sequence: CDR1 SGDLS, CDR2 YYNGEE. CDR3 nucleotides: TGTGCCAGCAGCGTCACTAGCGGGCCGCCCTACGAGCAGTACTTC. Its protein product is CASSVTSGPPYEQYF.

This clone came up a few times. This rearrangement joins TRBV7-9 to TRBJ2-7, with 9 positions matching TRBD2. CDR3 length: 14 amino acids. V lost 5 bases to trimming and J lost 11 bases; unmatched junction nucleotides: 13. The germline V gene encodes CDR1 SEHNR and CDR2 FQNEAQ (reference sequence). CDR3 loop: CASSPPGLAYFKYF. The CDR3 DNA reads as TGTGCCAGCAGCCCGCCGGGACTAGCTTACTTCAAGTACTTC.

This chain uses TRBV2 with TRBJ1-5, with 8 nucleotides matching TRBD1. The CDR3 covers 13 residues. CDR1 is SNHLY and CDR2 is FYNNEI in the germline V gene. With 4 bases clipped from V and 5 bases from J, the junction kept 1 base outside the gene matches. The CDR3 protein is CASSAGGYQPQHF. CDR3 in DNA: TGTGCCAGCAGTGCAGGGGGCTATCAGCCCCAGCATTTT.

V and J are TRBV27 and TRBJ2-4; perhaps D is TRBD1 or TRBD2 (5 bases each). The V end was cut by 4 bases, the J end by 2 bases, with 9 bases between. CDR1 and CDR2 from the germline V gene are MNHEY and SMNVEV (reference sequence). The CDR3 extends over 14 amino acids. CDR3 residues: CASSSGGTKNIQYF. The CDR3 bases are TGTGCCAGCAGTTCTGGGGGTACCAAAAACATTCAGTACTTC.

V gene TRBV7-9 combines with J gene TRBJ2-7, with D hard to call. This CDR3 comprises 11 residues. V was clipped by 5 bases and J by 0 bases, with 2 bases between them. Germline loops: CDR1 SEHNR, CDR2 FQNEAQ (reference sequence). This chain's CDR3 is CASSPSYEQYF. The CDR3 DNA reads TGTGCCAGCAGCCCCTCCTACGAGCAGTACTTC. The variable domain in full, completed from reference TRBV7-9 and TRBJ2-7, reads DTGVSQNPRHKITKRGQNVTFRCDPISEHNRLYWYRQTLGQGPEFLTYFQNEAQLEKSRLLSDRFSAERPKGSFSTLEIQRTEQGDSAMYLCASSPSYEQYFGPGTRLTVT.

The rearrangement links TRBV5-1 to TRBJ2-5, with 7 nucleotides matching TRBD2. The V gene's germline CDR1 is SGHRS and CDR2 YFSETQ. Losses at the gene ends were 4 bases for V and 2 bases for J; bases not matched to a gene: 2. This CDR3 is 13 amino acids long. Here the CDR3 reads CASSLADQETQYF. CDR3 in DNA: TGCGCCAGCAGCCTAGCGGATCAAGAGACCCAGTACTTC.

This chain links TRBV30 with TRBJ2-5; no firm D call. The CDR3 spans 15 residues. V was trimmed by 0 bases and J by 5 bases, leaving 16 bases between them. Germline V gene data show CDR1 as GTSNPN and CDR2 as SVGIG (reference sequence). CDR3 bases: TGTGCCTGGAGTGTATCTCTGGCCCTTACGGAGACCCAGTACTTC. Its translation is CAWSVSLALTETQYF.

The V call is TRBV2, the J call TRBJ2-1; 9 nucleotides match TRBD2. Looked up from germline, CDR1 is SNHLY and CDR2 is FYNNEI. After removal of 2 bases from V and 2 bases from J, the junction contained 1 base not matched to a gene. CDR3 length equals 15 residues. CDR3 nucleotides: TGTGCCAGCAGTGAAAGCGGGAGGCCCTACAATGAGCAGTTCTTC. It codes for CASSESGRPYNEQFF.

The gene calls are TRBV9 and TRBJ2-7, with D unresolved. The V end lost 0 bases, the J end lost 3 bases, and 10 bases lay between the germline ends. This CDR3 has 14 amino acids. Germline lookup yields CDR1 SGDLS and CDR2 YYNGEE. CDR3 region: CASSVDPGSYEQYF. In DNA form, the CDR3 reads TGTGCCAGCAGCGTAGATCCGGGTAGCTACGAGCAGTACTTC.

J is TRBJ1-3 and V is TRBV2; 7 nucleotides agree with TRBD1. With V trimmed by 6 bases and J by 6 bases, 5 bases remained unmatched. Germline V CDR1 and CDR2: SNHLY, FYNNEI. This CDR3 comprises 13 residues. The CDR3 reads CASSGDSSNTIYF. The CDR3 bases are TGTGCCAGCAGCGGGGACAGCTCAAACACCATATATTTT.

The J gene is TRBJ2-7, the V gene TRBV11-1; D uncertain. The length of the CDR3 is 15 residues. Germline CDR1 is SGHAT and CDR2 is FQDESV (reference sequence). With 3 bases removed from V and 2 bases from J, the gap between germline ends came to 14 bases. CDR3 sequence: CASSFSGPDAYEQYF. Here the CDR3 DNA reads TGTGCCAGCAGCTTCTCCGGACCCGACGCCTACGAGCAGTACTTC.

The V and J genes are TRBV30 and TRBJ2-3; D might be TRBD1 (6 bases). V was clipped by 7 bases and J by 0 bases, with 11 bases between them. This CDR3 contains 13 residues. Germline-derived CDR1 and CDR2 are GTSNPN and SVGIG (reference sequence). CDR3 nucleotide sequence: TGTGCCTACAGGACAGCCAGCACAGATACGCAGTATTTT. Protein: CAYRTASTDTQYF.

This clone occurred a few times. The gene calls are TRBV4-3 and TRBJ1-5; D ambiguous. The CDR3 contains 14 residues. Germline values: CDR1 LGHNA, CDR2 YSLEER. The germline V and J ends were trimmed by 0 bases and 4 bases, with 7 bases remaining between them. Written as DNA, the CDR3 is TGCGCCAGCAGCCAAGATCGGGGTAATCAGCCCCAGCATTTT. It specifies CASSQDRGNQPQHF.

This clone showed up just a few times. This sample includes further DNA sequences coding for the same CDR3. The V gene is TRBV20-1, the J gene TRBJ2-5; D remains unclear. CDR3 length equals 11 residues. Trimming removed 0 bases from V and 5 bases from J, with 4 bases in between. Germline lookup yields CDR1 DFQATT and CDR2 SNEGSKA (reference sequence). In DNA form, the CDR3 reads TGCAGTGCTAGAGATCGTGAGACCCAGTACTTC. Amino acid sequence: CSARDRETQYF.

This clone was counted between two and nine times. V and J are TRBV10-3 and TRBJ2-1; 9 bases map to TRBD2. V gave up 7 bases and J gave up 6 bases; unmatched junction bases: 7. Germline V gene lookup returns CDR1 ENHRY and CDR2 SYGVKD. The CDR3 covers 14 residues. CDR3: CAIKAGGSRNEQFF. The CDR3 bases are TGTGCCATCAAGGCGGGAGGGTCTCGCAATGAGCAGTTCTTC.

For the CDR3, the DNA is TGTGCCAGCAGCCCTGCAGTCGGGTGGAATGAGCAGTTCTTC. Its translation: CASSPAVGWNEQFF. The V call is TRBV7-2, the J call TRBJ2-1, with D hard to call. This CDR3 contains 14 residues. The V gene lost 5 bases and the J gene lost 7 bases, with 15 bases spanning the gap. Germline values: CDR1 SGHTA, CDR2 FQGNSA.

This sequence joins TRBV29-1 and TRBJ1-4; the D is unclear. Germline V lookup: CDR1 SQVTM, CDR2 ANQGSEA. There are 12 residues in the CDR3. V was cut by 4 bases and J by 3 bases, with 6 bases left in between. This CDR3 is CSVVDPNEKLFF. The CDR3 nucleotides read TGCAGCGTTGTGGATCCTAATGAAAAACTGTTTTTT. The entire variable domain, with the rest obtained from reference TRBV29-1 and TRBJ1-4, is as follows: SAVISQKPSRDICQRGTSLTIQCQVDSQVTMMFWYRQQPGQSLTLIATANQGSEATYESGFVIDKFPISRPNLTFSTLTVSNMSPEDSSIYLCSVVDPNEKLFFGSGTQLSVL.

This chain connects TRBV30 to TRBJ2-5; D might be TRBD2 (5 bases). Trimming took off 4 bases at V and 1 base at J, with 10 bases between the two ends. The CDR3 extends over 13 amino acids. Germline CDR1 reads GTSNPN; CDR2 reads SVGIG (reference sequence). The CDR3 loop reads CAWTRGPQETQYF. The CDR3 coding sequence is TGTGCCTGGACCCGAGGGCCCCAAGAGACCCAGTACTTC. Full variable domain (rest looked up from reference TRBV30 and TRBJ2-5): SQTIHQWPATLVQPVGSPLSLECTVEGTSNPNLYWYRQAAGRGLQLLFYSVGIGQISSEVPQNLSASRPQDRQFILSSKKLLLSDSGFYLCAWTRGPQETQYFGPGTRLLVL.

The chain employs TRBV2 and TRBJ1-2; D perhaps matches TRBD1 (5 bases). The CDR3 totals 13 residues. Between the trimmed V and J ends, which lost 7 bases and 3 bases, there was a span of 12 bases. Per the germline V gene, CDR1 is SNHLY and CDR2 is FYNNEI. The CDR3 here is CASTDSFYYGYTF. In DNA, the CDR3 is TGTGCCAGCACAGACAGTTTTTACTATGGCTACACCTTC.

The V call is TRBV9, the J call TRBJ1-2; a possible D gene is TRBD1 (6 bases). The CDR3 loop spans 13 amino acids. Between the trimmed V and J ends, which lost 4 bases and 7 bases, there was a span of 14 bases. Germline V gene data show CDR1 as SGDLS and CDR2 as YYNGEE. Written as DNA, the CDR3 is TGTGCCAGCAGCCTTCGGCCGGGGGCTGGCTACACCTTC. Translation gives CASSLRPGAGYTF.

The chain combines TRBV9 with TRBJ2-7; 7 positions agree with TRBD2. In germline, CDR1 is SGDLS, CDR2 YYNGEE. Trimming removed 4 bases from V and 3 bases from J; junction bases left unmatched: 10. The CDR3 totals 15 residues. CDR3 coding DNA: TGTGCCAGCAGCATAACTAGCGAACCTTACTACGAGCAGTACTTC. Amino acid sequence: CASSITSEPYYEQYF.

The CDR3 bases are TGTGCCAGCAGCTTAGCTAGACTAGCGGGGGGCACAGATACGCAGTATTTT. Residues: CASSLARLAGGTDTQYF. The rearrangement uses TRBV7-2 and TRBJ2-3, with 12 bases lining up with TRBD2. Germline V gene lookup returns CDR1 SGHTA and CDR2 FQGNSA. V dropped 0 bases and J dropped 1; count of bases not matched to a gene: 2. The CDR3 loop spans 17 amino acids.

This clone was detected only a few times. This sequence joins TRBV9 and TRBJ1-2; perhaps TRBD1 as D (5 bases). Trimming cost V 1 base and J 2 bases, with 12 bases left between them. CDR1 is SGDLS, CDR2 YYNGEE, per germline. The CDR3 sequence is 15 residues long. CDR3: CASSVTNGGNYGYTF. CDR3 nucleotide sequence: TGTGCCAGCAGCGTAACGAATGGGGGGAACTATGGCTACACCTTC. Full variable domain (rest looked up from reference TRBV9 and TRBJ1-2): DSGVTQTPKHLITATGQRVTLRCSPRSGDLSVYWYQQSLDQGLQFLIQYYNGEERAKGNILERFSAQQFPDLHSELNLSSLELGDSALYFCASSVTNGGNYGYTFGSGTRLTVV.

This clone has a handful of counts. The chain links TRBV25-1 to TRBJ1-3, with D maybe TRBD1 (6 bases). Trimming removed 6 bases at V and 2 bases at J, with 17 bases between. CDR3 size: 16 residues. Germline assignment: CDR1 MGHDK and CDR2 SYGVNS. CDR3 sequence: CASSPLGRGTGNTIYF. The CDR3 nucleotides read TGTGCCAGCAGCCCTCTAGGGAGGGGGACTGGAAACACCATATATTTT. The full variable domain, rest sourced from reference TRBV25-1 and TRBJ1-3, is EADIYQTPRYLVIGTGKKITLECSQTMGHDKMYWYQQDPGMELHLIHYSYGVNSTEKGDLSSESTVSRIRTEHFPLTLESARPSHTSQYLCASSPLGRGTGNTIYFGEGSWLTVV.